This is a list of T cell receptor beta chains from one sample in a study of blood T cell repertoires in COVID-19. Produced via immunoSEQ multiplex PCR; TCRdb's table is partial and in-frame only. The table lists about 310,000 clones, 90% of them singletons. The sample consisted of peripheral blood. These receptors were taken from a woman in her 40s with COVID-19, enrolled during active disease. CDR3s include the opening cysteine and the closing phenylalanine or tryptophan. A D gene is named only where the DNA matches it firmly. A row's size may be missing; if present it is once, few, many or a size class.

clone size	D gene	V gene	J gene	CDR3 protein	CDR3 DNA
.	TRBD2	TRBV28	TRBJ2-4	CASAPPGRARSGIIQYF	TGTGCCAGCGCCCCGCCAGGGAGGGCCCGTAGTGGGATCATTCAGTACTTC
.	TRBD2	TRBV14	TRBJ2-1	CASSQGLAGGDSYNEQFF	TGTGCCAGCAGCCAGGGACTAGCGGGGGGCGACTCCTACAATGAGCAGTTCTTC
.	.	TRBV4-3	TRBJ1-2	CASSPQRAGEVGYTF	TGCGCCAGCAGCCCACAGAGGGCAGGGGAAGTAGGCTACACCTTC
.	TRBD1	TRBV12-3/TRBV12-4	TRBJ1-2	CASRTGGNYGYTF	TGTGCCAGCAGGACAGGGGGTAACTATGGCTACACCTTC
once	.	TRBV2	TRBJ1-5	CASSVLEQPQHF	TGTGCCAGCAGTGTCCTGGAGCAGCCCCAGCATTTT
.	TRBD2	TRBV7-8	TRBJ2-3	CASSLKSGGGSTDTQYF	TGTGCCAGCAGCTTAAAGAGCGGGGGGGGAAGCACAGATACGCAGTATTTT
.	TRBD1	TRBV7-3	TRBJ2-1	CASSLGVGTGLNEQFF	TGTGCCAGCAGCTTGGGGGTCGGGACAGGCCTCAATGAGCAGTTCTTC
.	TRBD1	TRBV19	TRBJ2-1	CASSSWTGHAYNEQFF	TGTGCCAGTAGTTCCTGGACAGGCCACGCATACAATGAGCAGTTCTTC
.	TRBD2	TRBV5-1	TRBJ2-1	CASSPRLAGSYNEQFF	TGCGCCAGCAGCCCTCGACTAGCGGGGAGCTACAATGAGCAGTTCTTC
.	.	TRBV5-1	TRBJ2-6	CASGSQVRRGRSGANVLTF	TGCGCCAGCGGTAGCCAAGTGAGGCGGGGTCGCTCTGGGGCCAACGTCCTGACTTTC
.	TRBD1	TRBV19	TRBJ2-1	CASSIALRTGRNEQFF	TGTGCCAGTAGTATAGCCCTACGGACAGGGAGGAATGAGCAGTTCTTC
.	.	TRBV28	TRBJ2-1	CASSRYNEQFF	TGTGCCAGCAGTCGCTACAATGAGCAGTTCTTC
.	.	TRBV11-2	TRBJ1-1	CASSLGYRVSMAEAFF	TGTGCCAGCAGCTTAGGGTACAGGGTTAGTATGGCTGAAGCTTTCTTT
.	.	TRBV7-9	TRBJ2-7	CASSLDGGNAYEQYF	TGTGCCAGCAGCTTAGATGGAGGGAATGCCTACGAGCAGTACTTC
once	TRBD1	TRBV7-9	TRBJ1-2	CASSLGTGVNYGYTF	TGTGCCAGCAGCTTAGGGACAGGGGTAAACTATGGCTACACCTTC
few	.	TRBV10-3	TRBJ1-6	CAICREANNSPLHF	TGTGCCATCTGTAGGGAGGCAAATAATTCACCCCTCCACTTT
.	.	TRBV6-2/TRBV6-3	TRBJ2-6	CASSFRASGANVLTF	TGTGCCAGCAGTTTTCGAGCCTCTGGGGCCAACGTCCTGACTTTC
.	TRBD2	TRBV5-4	TRBJ2-2	CASSLSGRAGTGELFF	TGTGCCAGCAGCTTAAGCGGGAGGGCCGGGACCGGGGAGCTGTTTTTT
.	.	TRBV20-1	TRBJ2-5	CSARDRETQYF	TGCAGTGCCCGAGACAGGGAGACCCAGTACTTC
.	TRBD1	TRBV18	TRBJ1-1	CASSPPMQGGNTEAFF	TGTGCCAGCTCACCACCGATGCAGGGGGGGAACACTGAAGCTTTCTTT
.	.	TRBV9	TRBJ2-1	CASSVVGRTSGNEQFF	TGTGCCAGCAGCGTAGTTGGGAGGACCTCTGGTAATGAGCAGTTCTTC
.	TRBD1	TRBV12-5	TRBJ1-5	CASGWDRNQPQHF	TGTGCTAGTGGTTGGGACAGAAATCAGCCCCAGCATTTT
.	TRBD1	TRBV9	TRBJ1-6	CASRYRGRMRADNSPLHF	TGTGCCAGCAGGTACAGGGGAAGAATGAGAGCGGATAATTCACCCCTCCACTTT
.	.	TRBV12-3/TRBV12-4	TRBJ1-1	CASRVRAEAFF	TGTGCCAGCAGAGTAAGAGCTGAAGCTTTCTTT
.	.	TRBV27	TRBJ1-2	CATKPSRDNYGYTF	TGTGCCACCAAACCCTCCAGGGATAACTATGGCTACACCTTC
.	.	TRBV15	TRBJ1-3	CATSRKPPTDGERGNTIYF	TGTGCCACCAGCAGGAAACCCCCTACGGACGGGGAGAGGGGAAACACCATATATTTT
.	.	TRBV7-9	TRBJ1-3	CASRRGGNTIYF	TGTGCCAGCAGACGAGGGGGAAACACCATATATTTT
.	TRBD2	TRBV7-2	TRBJ2-3	CASSLALLAGKPDTQYF	TGTGCCAGCAGCTTAGCGTTGCTAGCGGGAAAGCCAGATACGCAGTATTTT
.	TRBD1	TRBV15	TRBJ1-2	CATSRDDRGLIYGYTF	TGTGCCACCAGCAGGGATGACAGGGGACTAATCTATGGCTACACCTTC
.	TRBD1	TRBV5-4	TRBJ1-2	CASSLDRGQGYTF	TGTGCCAGCAGCTTGGACAGGGGGCAAGGCTACACCTTC
.	TRBD1	TRBV6-2/TRBV6-3	TRBJ2-3	CASSYMIGTAVTDTQYF	TGTGCCAGCAGTTATATGATAGGGACAGCAGTCACAGATACGCAGTATTTT
.	.	TRBV28	TRBJ1-5	CASSTGHSNQPQHF	TGTGCCAGCAGCACGGGACATAGCAATCAGCCCCAGCATTTT
.	TRBD2	TRBV27	TRBJ2-3	CASSSHWLAGHTDTQYF	TGTGCCAGCAGTTCTCACTGGCTAGCGGGTCACACAGATACGCAGTATTTT
.	TRBD1	TRBV5-1	TRBJ1-1	CASGEGAGGTEAFF	TGCGCCAGCGGCGAGGGGGCAGGGGGGACTGAAGCTTTCTTT
.	.	TRBV29-1	TRBJ2-7	CSVSAGQLSYEQYF	TGCAGCGTTAGTGCGGGACAGCTCTCCTACGAGCAGTACTTC
.	.	TRBV29-1	TRBJ2-2	CSVDLGSMTGELFF	TGCAGCGTTGATCTGGGCTCTATGACCGGGGAGCTGTTTTTT
.	.	TRBV10-3	TRBJ1-2	CAISESGEYGYTF	TGTGCCATCAGTGAGTCCGGGGAATATGGCTACACCTTC
.	.	TRBV4-3	TRBJ1-6	CASSQRGSYNSPLHF	TGCGCCAGCAGCCAACGGGGTTCCTATAATTCACCCCTCCACTTT
.	.	TRBV30	TRBJ1-4	CAWSALQHQPRGEKLFF	TGTGCCTGGAGTGCCCTCCAGCATCAACCTCGGGGGGAAAAACTGTTTTTT
.	.	TRBV24-1	TRBJ2-4	CATSDIQGEGAKNIQYF	TGTGCCACCAGTGACATACAGGGCGAGGGGGCCAAAAACATTCAGTACTTC
.	.	TRBV28	TRBJ2-7	CASSFWRQGRLGEQYF	TGTGCCAGCAGTTTTTGGCGGCAGGGTAGGTTAGGCGAGCAGTACTTC
.	.	TRBV28	TRBJ1-1	CASSLYLLVTEAFF	TGTGCCAGCAGTTTATATCTCTTAGTCACTGAAGCTTTCTTT
few	.	TRBV27	TRBJ1-1	CASSPLSLSAEAFF	TGTGCCAGCAGTCCCCTGTCCCTGAGCGCTGAAGCTTTCTTT
.	TRBD1	TRBV27	TRBJ1-5	CASRPPIRDRGRDGNQPQHF	TGTGCCAGCAGACCCCCGATTCGGGACAGGGGGCGCGATGGCAATCAGCCCCAGCATTTT
once	.	TRBV28	TRBJ1-5	CASSLGVRVQHF	TGTGCCAGCAGTTTGGGAGTCCGCGTCCAACATTTT
.	.	TRBV21-1	TRBJ2-4	CASRDWQDF	TGTGCCAGCCGGGACTGGCAGGACTTC
.	TRBD1	TRBV28	TRBJ1-2	CASSSILDTAGGRGDGYTF	TGTGCCAGCAGTTCCATTCTGGATACAGCAGGGGGTAGAGGGGATGGCTACACCTTC
.	.	TRBV5-8	TRBJ1-2	CASSLRMTVGYGYTF	TGTGCCAGCAGTCTCCGAATGACAGTGGGCTATGGCTACACCTTC
.	TRBD2	TRBV6-5	TRBJ2-7	CASSLTSGAAYEQYF	TGTGCCAGCAGCCTGACTAGCGGGGCCGCCTACGAGCAGTACTTC
.	.	TRBV28	TRBJ2-1	CASSILSRGSPFGDEQFF	TGTGCCAGCAGTATCCTCAGCCGCGGCAGCCCCTTCGGGGATGAGCAGTTCTTC
.	.	TRBV5-8	TRBJ2-6	CASSTYNVLTF	TGTGCCAGCAGTACCTACAACGTCCTGACTTTC
.	TRBD1	TRBV2	TRBJ1-2	CARTQGPSNYGYTF	TGTGCCAGGACACAGGGGCCGTCTAACTATGGCTACACCTTC
.	TRBD1	TRBV28	TRBJ2-5	CASSLGTGAAETQYF	TGTGCCAGCAGTTTAGGGACAGGGGCCGCAGAGACCCAGTACTTC